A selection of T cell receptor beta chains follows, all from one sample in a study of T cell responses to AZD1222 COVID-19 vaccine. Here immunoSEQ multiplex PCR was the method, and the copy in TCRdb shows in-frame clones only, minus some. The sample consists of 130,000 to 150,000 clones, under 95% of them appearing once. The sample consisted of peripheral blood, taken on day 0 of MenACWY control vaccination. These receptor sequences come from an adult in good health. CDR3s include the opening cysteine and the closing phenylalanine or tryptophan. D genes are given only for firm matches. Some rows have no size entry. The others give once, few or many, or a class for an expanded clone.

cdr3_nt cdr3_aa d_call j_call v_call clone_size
TGTGCCAGCAGCTCGGGACAGGGACTACTCAATGAGCAGTTCTTC CASSSGQGLLNEQFF TRBD1 TRBJ2-1 TRBV5-6 NA
TGTGCCAGCAGCCAAGATCGGGACAGGGGCAATTCACCCCTCCACTTT CASSQDRDRGNSPLHF TRBD1 TRBJ1-6 TRBV4-2 NA
TGTGCCTGTACTACTAGCGGGCCAGAGACCCAGTACTTC CACTTSGPETQYF TRBD2 TRBJ2-5 TRBV30 NA
TGTGCCAGCAGCCAAGATGCAGTTAACTATGGCTACACCTTC CASSQDAVNYGYTF NA TRBJ1-2 TRBV3-1/TRBV3-2 once
TGTGCCAGCTCACCGGGGCAGGGGCCGGGAGAAAAACTGTTTTTT CASSPGQGPGEKLFF NA TRBJ1-4 TRBV18 NA
TGTGCCAGTGGCCAGGGAGGGGGTATGGCCAAAAACATTCAGTACTTC CASGQGGGMAKNIQYF NA TRBJ2-4 TRBV19 NA
TGTGCCAGCAGTCCGCAGGGTTTTGGGAATTCACCCCTCCACTTT CASSPQGFGNSPLHF NA TRBJ1-6 TRBV6-1 NA
TGTGCCAGCAGTTCCCCCCGCTCGGCGACACGGACAGGCTCCTACGAGCAGTACTTC CASSSPRSATRTGSYEQYF TRBD1 TRBJ2-7 TRBV6-2/TRBV6-3 NA
TGTGCCTGGAGCTCGATGGGGGGCACTGAAGCTTTCTTT CAWSSMGGTEAFF NA TRBJ1-1 TRBV30 NA
TGTGCCAGCAGCCTTAGCTCCTATAATTCACCCCTCCACTTT CASSLSSYNSPLHF NA TRBJ1-6 TRBV7-9 NA
TGTGCCAGCAGTTACTCCCCAGGACCCTACGAGCAGTACTTC CASSYSPGPYEQYF NA TRBJ2-7 TRBV6-2/TRBV6-3 NA
TGCGCCAGCAGCCAGGGAACCTGGAATGAGCAGTTCTTC CASSQGTWNEQFF NA TRBJ2-1 TRBV4-1 NA
TGTGCCAGCAGCTACCGCGGGGGACGTAGCACAGATACGCAGTATTTT CASSYRGGRSTDTQYF TRBD2 TRBJ2-3 TRBV5-4 NA
TGTGCCATCACCAGGACAGAAGGCAACGAGCAGTACTTC CAITRTEGNEQYF NA TRBJ2-7 TRBV10-3 NA
TGTGCCAGCGGAAGCAATAATTCACCCCTCCACTTT CASGSNNSPLHF NA TRBJ1-6 TRBV7-9 NA